This T cell receptor beta chain was documented in a study of T-cell reconstitution after alpha-beta-depleted transplantation in children. Study-wide results and caveats: Several hundred graft clones that had expanded were reportedly the source of alpha-beta T cells about two months after transplant. Elevated TCRbeta diversity at day 60 was traced, in some patients, to surviving recipient T cells and thymic progenitors.

Unique molecular identifiers were incorporated when the TCRbeta library was constructed. One entry per CDR3 protein, called by TCRdb with MiXCR from the PCR reads. The data hold about 980,000 distinct CDR3 sequences, with roughly 29% observed a single time. This clonotype was found a few times. Its antigen is unidentified. V lost 5 bases and J lost 4; bases outside the gene matches: 5. This CDR3 contains 15 residues. Germline lookup yields CDR1 MDHEN and CDR2 SYDVKM. The source was PBMCs, mostly from graft donor cells, collected 360 days after TCRalphabeta/CD19-depleted stem cell transplant. The J gene is TRBJ2-6, the V gene TRBV28, with 7 bases fitting TRBD2. This TCR came from a boy under three years old who had a stem cell transplant for SCID, so the T cells may come from the graft donor. The CDR3: CASSTGGTGANVLTF. CDR3 bases: TGTGCCAGCAGTACCGGGGGGACGGGGGCCAACGTCCTGACTTTC.